This is a list of T cell receptor beta chains from one sample in a study of shared clonotypes between healthy human individuals. Here immunoSEQ multiplex PCR was the method, and the copy in TCRdb shows in-frame clones only, minus some. Of hundreds of thousands of clones listed, approximately 95% are singletons. Sequenced input: naive CD8+ T cells sorted from blood. The receptors stem from a woman in her twenties or thirties in good health. CDR3s include the opening cysteine and the closing phenylalanine or tryptophan. The order of the fields is clone size, V gene, J gene, D gene, CDR3 DNA, CDR3 protein. The D gene is left open where the match is weak. The size of a clone is reported for some rows only, either as once, few or many, or as a class for expanded clones.

NA	TRBV2	TRBJ1-5	NA	TGTGCCAGCAGTGGTTATTATAGCAATCAGCCCCAGCATTTT	CASSGYYSNQPQHF
NA	TRBV7-9	TRBJ2-2	NA	TGTGCCAGCAGCTATCAGGGTACCGGGGAGCTGTTTTTT	CASSYQGTGELFF
NA	TRBV27	TRBJ2-7	NA	TGTGCCAGCAGTTCACTAGCAACCGAGCAGTACTTC	CASSSLATEQYF
NA	TRBV5-6	TRBJ2-5	TRBD1	TGTGCCAGCAGGCCGACAGGGGGCAGAGAGACCCAGTACTTC	CASRPTGGRETQYF
NA	TRBV4-1	TRBJ2-7	TRBD2	TGCGCCAGCAGCCCTGGGACTAGCGGCTACGAGCAGTACTTC	CASSPGTSGYEQYF
NA	TRBV27	TRBJ1-2	TRBD1	TGTGCCAGCAGTCCAGGGACAGTTAGTGGCTACACCTTC	CASSPGTVSGYTF
NA	TRBV11-2	TRBJ2-7	NA	TGTGCCAGCAGCTTAGAAGGGCCCGGGAGTTGGGCCGAGCAGTACTTC	CASSLEGPGSWAEQYF
NA	TRBV7-9	TRBJ2-1	TRBD1	TGTGCCAGCAGCTTATCGGACAGGGGTTATGAGCAGTTCTTC	CASSLSDRGYEQFF
NA	TRBV7-8	TRBJ2-7	NA	TGTGCCAGCAGCAAAGGGTCTTTGGAGCAGTACTTC	CASSKGSLEQYF
NA	TRBV5-4	TRBJ1-1	TRBD1	TGTGCCAGCAGCTTAGGGACAGGGGAATCTTTCTTT	CASSLGTGESFF
NA	TRBV28	TRBJ1-2	TRBD1	TGTGCCAGCAGTCGAAACAGGGGTGGCTACACCTTC	CASSRNRGGYTF
NA	TRBV27	TRBJ1-5	NA	TGTGCCAGCAGTTCTTTTCCAACAGGGACGAATCAGCCCCAGCATTTT	CASSSFPTGTNQPQHF
NA	TRBV5-4	TRBJ2-5	NA	TGTGCCAGCAGCGGCGTGTCAGAACAGTACTTC	CASSGVSEQYF
once	TRBV7-2	TRBJ2-1	NA	TGTGCCAGCAGCTTAGGTAGGGATAGGGTAGAGCGGGAGCAGTTCTTC	CASSLGRDRVEREQFF
NA	TRBV7-9	TRBJ2-7	TRBD1	TGTGCCAGCAGCTTACCTGCCGGGACAGGGGATATGTACGAGCAGTACTTC	CASSLPAGTGDMYEQYF
NA	TRBV4-1	TRBJ2-7	TRBD2	TGCGCCAGCAGCCACCTCCTAGCGGGAGACTACGAGCAGTACTTC	CASSHLLAGDYEQYF
NA	TRBV13	TRBJ2-4	TRBD1	TGTGCCAGCAGCTTAGGGACAGGGCAGGCCAAAAACATTCAGTACTTC	CASSLGTGQAKNIQYF
NA	TRBV13	TRBJ1-6	NA	TGTGCCAGCAGCTTAGCCCTGGGGTCTGGAAATTCACCCCTCCACTTT	CASSLALGSGNSPLHF
once	TRBV2	TRBJ2-7	TRBD2	TGTGCCAGCAGCGCCGAATACGGCGGGAGCGGGTCCTACGAGCAGTACTTC	CASSAEYGGSGSYEQYF
NA	TRBV13	TRBJ2-7	NA	TGTGCCAGCAGCTTAGGGACAGGGAGGTACGAGCAGTACTTC	CASSLGTGRYEQYF
NA	TRBV6-5	TRBJ1-2	NA	TGTGCCAGCAGTAACGACGGGAACTATGGCTACACCTTC	CASSNDGNYGYTF
NA	TRBV14	TRBJ2-7	NA	TGTGCCAGCAGCCAAGAAGGCCTAGCGTATTACGAGCAGTACTTC	CASSQEGLAYYEQYF
NA	TRBV27	TRBJ1-5	NA	TGTGCCAGCAGTTTTCAGGGCAATCAGCCCCAGCATTTT	CASSFQGNQPQHF
NA	TRBV28	TRBJ1-4	TRBD1	TGTGCCACCAGCTCCCGGGACAGGGTCGATGAAAAACTGTTTTTT	CATSSRDRVDEKLFF